Listed here are 22 T cell receptor beta chains from one sample, sequenced in a study of cytomegalovirus exposure and HLA in healthy donors. This table comes from immunoSEQ multiplex PCR, and its TCRdb copy is limited to in-frame clones, with some not included. Of tens of thousands of clones listed, approximately 96% were seen once; the top ten hold about 1.3%. The sample comprised PBMCs. The receptor source for this set is a woman under 30 in good health and CMV-seronegative.

This sequence joins TRBV15 and TRBJ2-5; 7 bases agree with TRBD1. With V trimmed by 3 bases and J by 2 bases, 6 bases remained unmatched. Germline V gene lookup returns CDR1 LNHNV and CDR2 YYDKDF (reference sequence). The CDR3 covers 15 residues. In DNA form, the CDR3 reads TGTGCCACCAGCAGGCCGCGACAGGGACAAGAGACCCAGTACTTC. Translated: CATSRPRQGQETQYF.

The chain joins TRBV19 to TRBJ2-4; the D gene is possibly TRBD1 (5 bases). This CDR3 region has 14 residues. In germline, CDR1 is LNHDA, CDR2 SQIVND (reference sequence). V was trimmed by 1 base and J by 3 bases, leaving 7 bases between them. CDR3 protein: CASSIVDSKNIQYF. As DNA, the CDR3 is TGTGCCAGTAGTATAGTCGACAGCAAAAACATTCAGTACTTC.

The V and J genes are TRBV28 and TRBJ2-7; no clear D. From germline, CDR1 is MDHEN and CDR2 SYDVKM. Trimming removed 5 bases from V and 5 bases from J, with 13 bases in between. The CDR3 contains 13 residues. CDR3: CASSKAPIHEQYF. CDR3 in DNA: TGTGCCAGCAGTAAAGCCCCTATCCACGAGCAGTACTTC.

V is TRBV9 and J is TRBJ2-1; 10 nucleotides agree with TRBD2. V shed 3 bases, J shed 9 bases, and the junction held 12 bases outside the gene matches. The germline CDR1 and CDR2 sequences are SGDLS and YYNGEE. This CDR3 has 16 amino acids. Written as DNA, the CDR3 is TGTGCCAGCAGCGGAAGTGGGGGGACTAGCGAGGGTGAGCAGTTCTTC. It specifies CASSGSGGTSEGEQFF.

The chain links TRBV7-8 to TRBJ1-2; a possible D gene is TRBD1 (5 bases). The CDR3 length is 13 residues. The germline V gene has CDR1 SGHVS and CDR2 FQNEAQ. V gave up 5 bases and J gave up 6 bases, with 13 bases separating them. The CDR3 loop reads CASSLRQTHGYTF. CDR3 sequence (DNA): TGTGCCAGCAGCCTCAGACAGACACATGGCTACACCTTC.

The V gene is TRBV18, the J gene TRBJ2-3, with 9 nucleotides matching TRBD2. Germline V gives CDR1 KGHSH, CDR2 LQKENI. The CDR3 runs 15 residues. V lost 6 bases to trimming and J lost 1 base; unmatched junction nucleotides: 5. In nucleotides, the CDR3 is TGTGCCAGCTCTCCGGGACTAGCCCGCACAGATACGCAGTATTTT. Amino acid sequence: CASSPGLARTDTQYF.

The rearrangement joins TRBV2 to TRBJ2-3, with 10 bases aligning to TRBD2. Germline V CDR1 and CDR2: SNHLY, FYNNEI. The CDR3 loop spans 17 amino acids. V was pared by 4 bases and J by 0 bases, with 7 bases of the junction left unmatched. CDR3 residues: CASSAWLAGVSTDTQYF. The DNA of the CDR3 is TGTGCCAGCAGTGCATGGCTAGCGGGAGTGAGCACAGATACGCAGTATTTT.

The chain recombines TRBV5-1 with TRBJ2-4; 15 nucleotides match TRBD2. Germline lookup yields CDR1 SGHRS and CDR2 YFSETQ. The CDR3 extends over 15 amino acids. Trimming took 1 base from V and 15 from J; bases not matched to a gene: 8. The CDR3 DNA reads TGCGCCAGCAGCTTGACCGGACTAGCGGGAGGGCCCCCGTACTTC. Protein product: CASSLTGLAGGPPYF.

The sample holds one count of this clone. The CDR3, as DNA: TGTGCCAGCAGCTTGGGACTAGCGGGAAAGGATGAGCAGTTCTTC. This sequence encodes CASSLGLAGKDEQFF. V and J are TRBV11-3 and TRBJ2-1, with 13 bases matching TRBD2. The germline V gene encodes CDR1 SGHNT and CDR2 YENEEA. This CDR3 region has 15 residues. The V segment lost 3 bases and the J segment 8 bases; nucleotides outside the gene matches: 4.

V is TRBV27 and J is TRBJ1-1, with 7 nucleotides matching TRBD1. Trimming at V came to 6 bases and at J to 1 base, leaving 5 bases not matched to a gene. The V gene's germline CDR1 is MNHEY and CDR2 SMNVEV (reference sequence). CDR3 size: 14 residues. CDR3 DNA sequence: TGTGCCAGCAGGACAGGGTATGCGAACACTGAAGCTTTCTTT. Translation gives CASRTGYANTEAFF.

CDR3 sequence (DNA): TGTGCCAGCAGTGAATCCCTAGCAGCTAGCACAGATACGCAGTATTTT. Its translation is CASSESLAASTDTQYF. This chain links TRBV25-1 with TRBJ2-3, with D possibly TRBD2 on 5 matching bases. There are 16 residues in the CDR3. V was shortened by 1 base and J by 0 bases, with 11 bases between the two germline ends. Germline-derived CDR1 and CDR2 are MGHDK and SYGVNS.

The chain links TRBV11-1 to TRBJ2-7, with D hard to call. With 5 bases removed from V and 1 base from J, the gap between germline ends came to 3 bases. CDR1 and CDR2 from the germline V gene are SGHAT and FQDESV (reference sequence). This CDR3 has 11 amino acids. The CDR3 reads CASSRSYEQYF. The CDR3 nucleotides are TGTGCCAGCAGCCGTTCCTACGAGCAGTACTTC.

The chain combines TRBV7-9 with TRBJ2-5; unclear D gene. The V gene lost 5 bases and the J gene lost 5 bases, with 9 bases spanning the gap. Germline V gives CDR1 SEHNR, CDR2 FQNEAQ (reference sequence). This CDR3 has 12 amino acids. Here the CDR3 reads CASSLARETQYF. CDR3 nucleotide sequence: TGTGCCAGCAGCCTTGCGAGGGAGACCCAGTACTTC.

The gene calls are TRBV5-1 and TRBJ1-1, with D perhaps matching TRBD1 (6 bases). This CDR3 contains 15 residues. Germline V gene lookup returns CDR1 SGHRS and CDR2 YFSETQ. Trimming removed 4 bases at V and 1 base at J, with 14 bases between. The CDR3, as DNA: TGCGCCAGCAGCATACAGGGTTCGGGGAACACTGAAGCTTTCTTT. Translating gives CASSIQGSGNTEAFF.

The rearrangement uses TRBV7-9 and TRBJ1-1; TRBD1 is a possible D gene (5 bases). The CDR3 is 15 residues long. V lost 5 bases, J lost 1 base, and 14 bases lay in between. CDR1 and CDR2 from the germline V gene are SEHNR and FQNEAQ (reference sequence). The CDR3 is CASSLQGFWNTEAFF. Written as DNA, the CDR3 is TGTGCCAGCAGCCTTCAGGGTTTTTGGAACACTGAAGCTTTCTTT.

J is TRBJ2-3 and V is TRBV5-1, with 9 bases that match TRBD2. The CDR3 is 15 amino acids. The trim removed 4 bases at V and 6 bases at J, leaving 9 bases unmatched. Germline CDR1 and CDR2: SGHRS and YFSETQ. The CDR3 loop reads CASSRTAGGMDTQYF. DNA of the CDR3: TGCGCCAGCAGCAGAACAGCGGGAGGTATGGATACGCAGTATTTT.

Here the CDR3 DNA reads TGTGCCAGCAGTGAAGCGTTAGGGGCGCAAGAGACCCAGTACTTC. Translated, it gives CASSEALGAQETQYF. This rearrangement joins TRBV6-1 to TRBJ2-5, with D tentatively TRBD1 (5 bases). This CDR3 region has 15 residues. V lost 0 bases to trimming and J lost 2 bases, with 10 bases between them. CDR1 and CDR2 (germline): MNHNS, SASEGT.

The chain recombines TRBV30 with TRBJ1-1, with D perhaps matching TRBD1 (6 bases). V dropped 0 bases and J dropped 0 bases, with 8 bases sitting between them. The germline V gene has CDR1 GTSNPN and CDR2 SVGIG (reference sequence). The CDR3 is 14 amino acids. The CDR3 DNA sequence: TGTGCCTGGAGTGTACAGGGTTTGAACACTGAAGCTTTCTTT. Translation: CAWSVQGLNTEAFF.

This chain uses TRBV5-1 with TRBJ1-1, with TRBD1 matching over 9 bases. With 4 bases clipped from V and 6 bases from J, the junction kept 13 bases outside the gene matches. CDR1 is SGHRS, CDR2 YFSETQ, per germline. The length of the CDR3 is 16 residues. The CDR3 bases are TGCGCCAGCAGCCACGCGAAGGGACAGGGTAGCGCTGAAGCTTTCTTT. Protein: CASSHAKGQGSAEAFF.

The DNA of the CDR3 is TGTGCCATCAGTGAGCCGAAAGGGGACAGCCCACCTGAAGCTTTCTTT. Residues: CAISEPKGDSPPEAFF. The V call is TRBV10-3, the J call TRBJ1-1; TRBD1 matches at 7 bases. V lost 2 bases to trimming and J lost 6 bases; unmatched junction nucleotides: 12. In germline, CDR1 is ENHRY, CDR2 SYGVKD. CDR3 length: 16 residues.

About this clone: This CDR3 fails to terminate in the conserved phenylalanine or tryptophan, so it likely reflects a read error. The DNA is left out, because the CDR3 cannot be placed on it with certainty; the CDR3 is given as TCRdb lists it. The V and J genes are TRBV7-9 and TRBJ1-2; the D call in the table, TRBD1, was not verified against the DNA. Both ends counted, the CDR3 spans 13 residues. Per the germline V gene, CDR1 is SEHNR and CDR2 is FQNEAQ (reference sequence). CDR3 residues: CASNPNPGQGAES.

This clone was detected a few times. The chain is built from TRBV3-1 (or the pseudogene TRBV3-2) and TRBJ2-1, with unresolved D. Germline V gives CDR1 LGHDT, CDR2 YNNKEL (reference sequence). CDR3 length equals 9 residues. Trimming cost V 6 bases and J 9 bases, with 3 bases left between them. The CDR3 spells CASRLEQFF. CDR3 coding DNA: TGTGCCAGCAGACTTGAGCAGTTCTTC.